Below, 20 T cell receptor beta chains from the same sample are listed, as sequenced in a study of cytomegalovirus exposure and HLA in healthy donors (dated by TCRdb to between 2016 and 2019). The library was obtained by the immunoSEQ multiplex PCR assay. The multiplex PCR relied on a mix of 60 forward primers for TCR Vbeta segments and 13 reverse primers for TCR Jbeta segments. The table was pulled from immuneACCESS by TCRdb, which kept in-frame rearrangements only. Such tables lose some clones; where checked, under half of the loss comes from unresolved V genes, and the rest has no known cause. The sample's records list around 100,000 clones. Under 7% of the sample is held by the ten biggest clonotypes. Sequenced material: PBMCs. The receptors here all came from a man aged 35 to 55 in good health and CMV-seropositive.

The rearrangement joins TRBV28 to TRBJ1-5; D is perhaps TRBD1 (5 bases). The CDR3 sequence is 17 residues long. Germline CDR1 is MDHEN and CDR2 is SYDVKM. The V gene lost 4 bases and the J gene lost 7 bases, with 23 bases spanning the gap. The CDR3 DNA is TGTGCCAGCAGTTGGGGAAAGCCTGGGACTATAAGGCAGCCCCAGCATTTT. This codes for CASSWGKPGTIRQPQHF.

V usage is TRBV14 and J usage is TRBJ2-4; TRBD2 agrees at 8 bases. Germline values: CDR1 SGHDN, CDR2 FVKESK. This CDR3 has 17 residues. With V trimmed by 2 bases and J by 1 base, 7 bases remained unmatched. CDR3 nucleotide sequence: TGTGCCAGCAGCCAACGGGTTAGCGGGAATGCCAAAAACATTCAGTACTTC. It encodes CASSQRVSGNAKNIQYF. Full variable domain (rest looked up from reference TRBV14 and TRBJ2-4): EAGVTQFPSHSVIEKGQTVTLRCDPISGHDNLYWYRRVMGKEIKFLLHFVKESKQDESGMPNNRFLAERTGGTYSTLKVQPAELEDSGVYFCASSQRVSGNAKNIQYFGAGTRLSVL.

The chain carries TRBV18 and TRBJ2-3; 7 bases fit TRBD1. Germline values: CDR1 KGHSH, CDR2 LQKENI. J gave up 0 bases and V 4 bases, and 4 bases lay outside the gene matches. This CDR3 comprises 15 residues. The CDR3 region has the DNA TGTGCCAGCTCACTGGGACAGTTTAGCACAGATACGCAGTATTTT. The encoded protein is CASSLGQFSTDTQYF.

The genes are TRBV30 and TRBJ1-1; D unresolved. This CDR3 comprises 13 residues. CDR1 is GTSNPN, CDR2 SVGIG, per germline (reference sequence). The V gene lost 3 bases and the J gene lost 5 bases, with 13 bases spanning the gap. CDR3 sequence (DNA): TGTGCCTGGAGCGGCAAGGTGAGGACTGAAGCTTTCTTT. This sequence encodes CAWSGKVRTEAFF.

This chain links TRBV4-2 with TRBJ2-7; D unresolved. The CDR3 is made up of 13 amino acids. V shed 1 base and J shed 3 bases, with 7 bases lying between them. Germline CDR1 reads LGHNA; CDR2 reads YNFKEQ. CDR3 bases: TGTGCCAGCAGCCAAGGTCCCAGCTACGAGCAGTACTTC. This sequence encodes CASSQGPSYEQYF.

The CDR3, as DNA: TGTGCCAGCAGCCTCATCGCGGGGGCCTACAATGAGCAGTTCTTC. It codes for CASSLIAGAYNEQFF. The V call is TRBV7-3, the J call TRBJ2-1; TRBD2 matches at 7 bases. The CDR3 contains 15 residues. Germline loops: CDR1 SGHTA, CDR2 FQGTGA. V lost 5 bases to trimming and J lost 2 bases; unmatched junction nucleotides: 6.

The genes are TRBV5-1 and TRBJ2-3, with 9 bases lining up with TRBD1. Trimming at V came to 4 bases and at J to 5 bases, leaving 5 bases not matched to a gene. CDR3 length: 14 amino acids. The V gene's germline CDR1 is SGHRS and CDR2 YFSETQ. The CDR3 loop reads CASSGTGFGDTQYF. CDR3 nucleotides: TGCGCCAGCAGCGGGACAGGGTTCGGAGATACGCAGTATTTT.

The J gene is TRBJ2-3, the V gene TRBV29-1; TRBD1 agrees at 7 bases. The ends lost 0 bases at V and 2 bases at J; junction bases unmatched: 14. Per germline, CDR1 SQVTM and CDR2 ANQGSEA. This CDR3 region has 18 residues. The CDR3 DNA is TGCAGCGTTGAAGATTGGCAATCCGGGACAGTGGCCACAGATACGCAGTATTTT. Translated, it gives CSVEDWQSGTVATDTQYF.

This chain links TRBV14 with TRBJ2-7; D uncertain. Trimming took 6 bases from V and 2 from J, leaving 14 bases between them. CDR1 and CDR2 from the germline V gene are SGHDN and FVKESK. This CDR3 region has 14 residues. The DNA for the CDR3 is TGTGCCAGCAGTCCTGGTTCTACCACCTACGAGCAGTACTTC. Protein: CASSPGSTTYEQYF.

The chain links TRBV6-5 to TRBJ2-7; a possible D gene is TRBD1 (6 bases). The CDR3 totals 14 residues. The germline V and J ends were trimmed by 5 bases and 0 bases, with 11 bases remaining between them. Germline assignment: CDR1 MNHEY and CDR2 SVGAGI. CDR3 DNA: TGTGCCAGCAGTCGACAGGCCCACTCCTACGAGCAGTACTTC. It is translated as CASSRQAHSYEQYF.

J is TRBJ1-2 and V is TRBV6-6, with TRBD1 identical over 7 bases. V shed 7 bases and J 8 bases; nucleotides not matched to a gene: 10. Per germline, CDR1 MNHNY and CDR2 SVGAGI (reference sequence). The CDR3 loop spans 13 amino acids. The CDR3 protein is CASTPETGDGYTF. CDR3 in DNA: TGTGCCAGCACCCCCGAAACAGGGGACGGCTACACCTTC.

V gene TRBV21-1 combines with J gene TRBJ1-3; the table's D gene call, TRBD1, was not cross checked with the DNA. TRBV21-1 corresponds to a pseudogene. This CDR3 region has 17 residues. The CDR3 DNA is TGTGCCAGCAGCAGCGACAGGGTGGAGTCATGGGGAAACACCATATATTTT. Translation gives CASSSDRVESWGNTIYF.

The V call is TRBV11-2, the J call TRBJ2-5, with D hard to call. Trimming took 4 bases from V and 5 from J, leaving 8 bases between them. Germline V gives CDR1 SGHAT, CDR2 FQNNGV. The CDR3 is made up of 12 amino acids. The CDR3 sequence is CASSSQRETQYF. CDR3 nucleotides: TGTGCCAGCAGCTCCCAACGGGAGACCCAGTACTTC.

This rearrangement joins TRBV4-1 to TRBJ2-3, with D perhaps matching TRBD1 (6 bases). The germline CDR1 and CDR2 sequences are MGHRA and YSYEKL. With 1 base removed from V and 0 bases from J, the gap between germline ends came to 8 bases. CDR3 length: 15 residues. The CDR3 region is CASSQVRGSTDTQYF. CDR3 sequence (DNA): TGCGCCAGCAGCCAAGTCAGGGGAAGCACAGATACGCAGTATTTT.

V and J are TRBV2 and TRBJ2-7; TRBD1 agrees at 8 bases. Germline V gives CDR1 SNHLY, CDR2 FYNNEI. The trim removed 11 bases at V and 4 bases at J, leaving 7 bases unmatched. The length of the CDR3 is 12 residues. CDR3 loop: CAGTGTGYEQYF. The CDR3 DNA sequence: TGTGCCGGAACCGGGACAGGATACGAGCAGTACTTC.

The chain recombines TRBV6-1 with TRBJ2-2, with D possibly TRBD1 on 6 matching bases. Germline V gene data show CDR1 as MNHNS and CDR2 as SASEGT. V was cut by 7 bases and J by 3 bases, with 12 bases left in between. The CDR3 covers 14 residues. DNA of the CDR3: TGTGCCAGCACCATTGGGGGCGACACCGGGGAGCTGTTTTTT. This encodes CASTIGGDTGELFF.

The chain joins TRBV9 to TRBJ1-3; tentatively, D is TRBD1 (5 bases). The CDR3 has 15 residues. The germline V gene encodes CDR1 SGDLS and CDR2 YYNGEE. With 0 bases removed from V and 4 bases from J, the gap between germline ends came to 11 bases. For the CDR3, the DNA is TGTGCCAGCAGCGTAGGGGGCACGAGGGGAAACACCATATATTTT. It yields the protein CASSVGGTRGNTIYF.

The CDR3 sequence: CASSLNPPGGLATEAFF. The DNA of the CDR3 is TGCGCCAGCAGCTTGAATCCCCCAGGCGGACTAGCAACTGAAGCTTTCTTT. J is TRBJ1-1 and V is TRBV5-1; D gene ambiguous. The CDR3 totals 17 residues. The ends were cut back, 1 base at V and 5 bases at J, with 21 bases in the middle. Germline V gene data show CDR1 as SGHRS and CDR2 as YFSETQ. The full variable domain, rest sourced from reference TRBV5-1 and TRBJ1-1, is KAGVTQTPRYLIKTRGQQVTLSCSPISGHRSVSWYQQTPGQGLQFLFEYFSETQRNKGNFPGRFSGRQFSNSRSEMNVSTLELGDSALYLCASSLNPPGGLATEAFFGQGTRLTVV.

V usage is TRBV5-6 and J usage is TRBJ2-1; possible D gene TRBD2, 5 bases. V lost 5 bases to trimming and J lost 7 bases, with 13 bases between them. CDR1 SGHDT and CDR2 YYEEEE come from the germline V gene. The CDR3 consists of 13 residues. The CDR3 DNA is TGTGCCAGCAGTTCGGAGGTGAGGAATGAGCAGTTCTTC. Translation gives CASSSEVRNEQFF.

The rearrangement joins TRBV12-5 to TRBJ2-2, with 7 bases identical to TRBD2. V lost 0 bases to trimming and J lost 7 bases; unmatched junction nucleotides: 11. The length of the CDR3 is 17 residues. Looked up from germline, CDR1 is LGHNT and CDR2 is FRNRAP. CDR3 amino acids: CASGLVQSGTPSGELFF. In DNA form, the CDR3 reads TGTGCTAGTGGTTTGGTACAGAGCGGGACCCCCAGCGGGGAGCTGTTTTTT.